This is a list of T cell receptor beta chains from one sample in a study of cytomegalovirus exposure and HLA in healthy donors. TCRdb keeps only in-frame clones here, not all; method: immunoSEQ multiplex PCR. The data show 150,000 to 200,000 clones, around 77% seen once. The sequenced sample was PBMCs. The receptors originated from a man aged 30 to 45 in good health and CMV-seropositive. CDR3s leave out the opening cysteine and the closing phenylalanine or tryptophan. The D gene is left open where the match is weak.

>TRBJ2-1|TRBD2|TRBV2
ASSEAVTSGGLFSYNEQF
>TRBJ2-3|-|TRBV9
ASSVAQRGGVLGDTQY
>TRBJ1-4|-|TRBV7-2
ASSTRRGQKLF
>TRBJ2-1|TRBD2|TRBV10-3
AISEKRGGSYNEQF
>TRBJ2-1|TRBD2|TRBV28
ASSPGWGGSF
>TRBJ1-1|-|TRBV5-4
ASSLDRDTEAF
>TRBJ1-5|-|TRBV2
ASRDSYSNQPQH
>TRBJ2-5|TRBD2|TRBV9
ASSVGTSGFQETQY
>TRBJ1-5|TRBD1|TRBV30
ALRPRGMGNQPQH
>TRBJ2-5|TRBD2|TRBV7-2
ASSSGLAGGWETQY
>TRBJ2-1|TRBD2|TRBV5-1
ASSPPPRGGWDEQF
>TRBJ2-3|-|TRBV7-9
ASSLVGADTQY
>TRBJ2-2|-|TRBV5-4
ASSSRTANTGELF
>TRBJ2-3|-|TRBV30
AWSPGIRDTQY
>TRBJ1-2|-|TRBV28
ASSFTGVYGYT
>TRBJ2-5|-|TRBV7-2
ASSRQETQY